This T cell receptor beta chain was found in a study of control samples from healthy donors and cancer patients. TCRdb's table, derived via immunoSEQ multiplex PCR, lists solely in-frame clones and lacks some. The sample yields roughly 90,000 clones, approximately 78% seen once. Trimming shortened V by 1 base and J by 7 bases, and 10 bases separated the two germline ends. The CDR3 extends over 13 amino acids. This sequence originates from an older woman in good health. The material sequenced was blood. J is TRBJ2-5 and V is TRBV12-3 or TRBV12-4, with D unresolved. In nucleotides, the CDR3 is TGTGCCAGCAGTTTAGGCGGTTTAGTGACCCAGTACTTC. It yields the protein CASSLGGLVTQYF.